The 20 T cell receptor beta chains below were found in one sample sequenced in a study of technical replicates of blood from a few donors. TCRdb's table, derived via immunoSEQ multiplex PCR, lists solely in-frame clones and lacks some. Of about 81,000 clones in the sample, roughly four fifths were seen once. The sequenced material came from PBMCs. The origin of the receptors is a human donor in good health. Some clones in this sample may be carry-over from other donors' samples.

The J gene is TRBJ1-2, the V gene TRBV19; D gene uncertain. Per germline, CDR1 LNHDA and CDR2 SQIVND (reference sequence). V lost 3 bases and J 7 bases, leaving 9 bases between the germline ends. The CDR3 is made up of 12 amino acids. In DNA form, the CDR3 reads TGTGCCAGTAGTATTCGTGAGGCTGGCTACACCTTC. Its protein product is CASSIREAGYTF.

The genes are TRBV4-2 and TRBJ1-2; 9 nucleotides align to TRBD1. After removal of 1 base from V and 4 bases from J, the junction contained 4 bases not matched to a gene. The CDR3 runs 15 residues. Germline CDR1 and CDR2: LGHNA and YNFKEQ. The CDR3 DNA sequence: TGTGCCAGCAGCCAAGTGGGACAGGGCTCCTATGGCTACACCTTC. It specifies CASSQVGQGSYGYTF.

This clone was detected once. The chain uses TRBV10-3 and TRBJ2-7; D may be TRBD1 (5 bases). This CDR3 is 15 amino acids long. Germline loops: CDR1 ENHRY, CDR2 SYGVKD. V lost 6 bases and J lost 1, with 16 bases in between. CDR3 loop: CAISQATEFSYEQYF. For the CDR3, the DNA is TGTGCCATCAGCCAAGCGACAGAGTTTTCCTACGAGCAGTACTTC.

The rearrangement links TRBV30 to TRBJ1-2; possibly TRBD1 for D (5 bases). V shed 1 base and J shed 7 bases, with 10 bases lying between them. The CDR3 is 12 residues long. Germline V lookup: CDR1 GTSNPN, CDR2 SVGIG (reference sequence). The CDR3 protein is CAWSGGVGGYTF. DNA of the CDR3: TGTGCCTGGAGTGGGGGGGTGGGTGGCTACACCTTC.

This clone has just a few counts. The V call is TRBV10-3, the J call TRBJ1-1; 7 bases agree with TRBD1. The CDR3 is 13 amino acids. Germline V gene data show CDR1 as ENHRY and CDR2 as SYGVKD. V shed 9 bases and J 4 bases; nucleotides not matched to a gene: 8. The CDR3: CAITTGVGTEAFF. The CDR3 nucleotides are TGTGCCATTACTACAGGGGTTGGCACTGAAGCTTTCTTT.

The rearrangement joins TRBV30 to TRBJ2-5; no definite D call. Germline-derived CDR1 and CDR2 are GTSNPN and SVGIG (reference sequence). The V end was cut by 2 bases, the J end by 2 bases, with 6 bases between. The CDR3 runs to 12 residues. The CDR3 region has the DNA TGTGCCTGGAGTTTCAGTCAAGAGACCCAGTACTTC. Amino acid sequence: CAWSFSQETQYF.

The gene calls are TRBV5-4 and TRBJ1-1; 10 bases align to TRBD1. Unmatched junction bases numbered 4, after V lost 3 bases and J lost 5 bases. The CDR3 loop spans 14 amino acids. Per germline, CDR1 SGHNT and CDR2 YYREEE (reference sequence). CDR3: CASSWTGGLTEAFF. CDR3 nucleotide sequence: TGTGCCAGCAGCTGGACAGGGGGGCTGACTGAAGCTTTCTTT.

The chain links TRBV6-5 to TRBJ2-7, with a tentative D call TRBD2 (5 bases). Germline V gene sequence: CDR1 MNHEY, CDR2 SVGAGI. Trimming took 5 bases from V and 4 from J, leaving 12 bases between them. The CDR3 is 13 amino acids. The CDR3 protein is CASSGLAQYEQYF. The CDR3 nucleotides are TGTGCCAGCAGTGGTCTAGCACAATACGAGCAGTACTTC.

This chain links TRBV10-3 with TRBJ2-2; 11 nucleotides match TRBD2. V lost 4 bases to trimming and J lost 0 bases; unmatched junction nucleotides: 4. Per germline, CDR1 ENHRY and CDR2 SYGVKD. The CDR3 length is 17 residues. CDR3 loop: CAISGVSGRANTGELFF. DNA of the CDR3: TGTGCCATCAGTGGGGTTAGCGGGAGGGCGAACACCGGGGAGCTGTTTTTT.

CDR3 amino acids: CASSLDLQETQYF. CDR3 DNA: TGTGCCAGCAGCCTAGACTTACAAGAGACCCAGTACTTC. This chain connects TRBV6-5 to TRBJ2-5; D call uncertain. V lost 6 bases and J 2 bases, leaving 10 bases between the germline ends. Germline loops: CDR1 MNHEY, CDR2 SVGAGI. CDR3 length: 13 residues.

The CDR3 sequence: CASSLLQGQSGNTIYF. The CDR3 DNA follows: TGTGCCAGCAGCTTACTACAGGGGCAGTCTGGAAACACCATATATTTT. The V and J genes are TRBV11-2 and TRBJ1-3; TRBD1 aligns across 7 bases. This CDR3 is built from 16 residues. CDR1 and CDR2 from the germline V gene are SGHAT and FQNNGV. With 2 bases clipped from V and 1 base from J, the junction kept 5 bases outside the gene matches.

The chain recombines TRBV30 with TRBJ2-3; 7 bases align to TRBD1. The CDR3 covers 14 residues. Germline V gene data show CDR1 as GTSNPN and CDR2 as SVGIG (reference sequence). After removal of 4 bases from V and 5 bases from J, the junction contained 9 bases not matched to a gene. CDR3 nucleotide sequence: TGTGCCTGGAATCCCACAGGGGTGCGAGATACGCAGTATTTT. It yields the protein CAWNPTGVRDTQYF.

The V call is TRBV4-2, the J call TRBJ2-5, with TRBD2 matching 9 bases. Germline CDR1 LGHNA, CDR2 YNFKEQ. The CDR3 runs 15 residues. The J segment lost 7 bases and the V segment lost 0 bases, leaving 6 bases of the junction unmatched. In DNA, the CDR3 is TGTGCCAGCAGCCAAGATCCGGGACTAGCAGTGACCCAGTACTTC. Residues: CASSQDPGLAVTQYF.

The CDR3 protein is CAWRRGANTGELFF. In nucleotides, the CDR3 is TGTGCCTGGCGCAGGGGGGCGAACACCGGGGAGCTGTTTTTT. The chain carries TRBV30 and TRBJ2-2, with D perhaps matching TRBD1 (7 bases). Germline CDR1 and CDR2: GTSNPN and SVGIG (reference sequence). Trimming took 5 bases from V and 0 from J, leaving 10 bases between them. CDR3 length equals 14 residues.

The CDR3 spells CASSIGTGGLGFYEQYF. The CDR3, as DNA: TGTGCCAGTAGTATCGGGACAGGGGGCCTGGGGTTCTACGAGCAGTACTTC. The chain carries TRBV19 and TRBJ2-7, with TRBD1 matching 12 bases. Trimming removed 3 bases from V and 3 bases from J; junction bases left unmatched: 9. Germline values: CDR1 LNHDA, CDR2 SQIVND (reference sequence). The CDR3 consists of 17 residues.

The chain links TRBV2 to TRBJ1-1; D uncertain. V gave up 6 bases and J gave up 1 base, with 9 bases separating them. There are 13 residues in the CDR3. Per the germline V gene, CDR1 is SNHLY and CDR2 is FYNNEI. CDR3 loop: CASSKQRNTEAFF. DNA for the CDR3: TGTGCCAGCAGCAAACAGAGGAACACTGAAGCTTTCTTT.

This clone came up once. The rearrangement joins TRBV5-4 to TRBJ2-5; possibly TRBD2 for D (6 bases). This CDR3 has 15 residues. Germline-derived CDR1 and CDR2 are SGHNT and YYREEE (reference sequence). Deletions cut 5 bases from V and 3 bases from J, with 17 bases between. Here the CDR3 DNA reads TGTGCCAGCAGACCCGACCTAGCGCTGAAAGAGACCCAGTACTTC. Amino acids: CASRPDLALKETQYF.

Concerning this clone: At one end the junction does not follow the germline gene, possibly because of a read error. V is TRBV7-2 and J is TRBJ2-3; D is perhaps TRBD2 (7 bases). In germline, CDR1 is SGHTA, CDR2 FQGNSA. The CDR3 length is 12 residues. The CDR3 sequence: CASSPPGLDRHF. DNA of the CDR3: TGTGCCAGCAGCCCACCAGGACTAGACAGGCATTTT. The full variable domain, rest sourced from reference TRBV7-2 and TRBJ2-3, is GAGVSQSPSNKVTEKGKDVELRCDPISGHTALYWYRQSLGQGLEFLIYFQGNSAPDKSGLPSDRFSAERTGGSVSTLTIQRTQQEDSAVYLCASSPPGLDRHFGPGTRLTVL.

This clone turned up a few times. Different DNA sequences within this sample yield the same CDR3. This chain links TRBV5-1 with TRBJ1-1; 7 bases match TRBD1. The ends lost 0 bases at V and 1 base at J; junction bases unmatched: 6. The CDR3 has 16 amino acids. Germline assignment: CDR1 SGHRS and CDR2 YFSETQ. In DNA form, the CDR3 reads TGCGCCAGCAGCTTGGGTAGGGGGCGTGGGAACACTGAAGCTTTCTTT. Protein: CASSLGRGRGNTEAFF.

This chain links TRBV6-6 with TRBJ2-1; 11 bases line up with TRBD2. Per the germline V gene, CDR1 is MNHNY and CDR2 is SVGAGI (reference sequence). Unmatched junction bases numbered 7, after V lost 5 bases and J lost 7 bases. The length of the CDR3 is 15 residues. CDR3 protein: CASSLSGGGFNEQFF. The CDR3 DNA reads as TGTGCCAGCAGTCTTAGCGGGGGGGGTTTTAATGAGCAGTTCTTC.